This is a list of T cell receptor beta chains from one sample in a study of response to subunit inactivated influenza vaccine. MiXCR was run by TCRdb on the RT-PCR reads, yielding one entry per CDR3 protein. The sample lists 300,000 to 350,000 distinct CDR3 sequences; 21% were seen once. The source material was PBMCs from blood, sampled about 20 months after vaccination. The receptors shown here come from a man aged 45 to 70 who received an inactivated influenza vaccine. Each CDR3 is given with its conserved first and last residue. Each record gives: V gene, CDR3 protein.

TRBV1 CTSSRRAPEYF
TRBV20-1 CSARIGRSSSYNEQFF
TRBV12-3/TRBV12-4 CASSLISTVDTGELFF
TRBV5-1 CASSFGASAWEQYF
TRBV7-9 CASSLGAPSGNTIYF
TRBV28 CASSRRGEQFF
TRBV7-2 CASSQINGGVREQFF
TRBV30 CAWEGQRHTEAFF
TRBV20-1 CSPTGLAGGSTDTQYF
TRBV7-2 CASSSTASSYEQYF
TRBV20-1 CSARAGSGTGGGPQHF